The rows below give T cell receptor beta chains drawn from one sample of a study of blood T cell repertoires in COVID-19. Using immunoSEQ multiplex PCR, the repertoire was profiled, and TCRdb retains in-frame clones only, with some absent. This table has 15,000 to 20,000 clones, roughly 85% appearing once. Sequenced material: peripheral blood. These receptors all stem from an elderly man with acute or convalescent COVID-19. Both conserved end residues are part of each CDR3. The D gene is left open where the match is weak. The size field is filled for only some rows; it gives once, few, many or a size class.

cdr3_aa: CASSLRGQGNYGYTF; cdr3_nt: TGTGCCAGCAGCCTACGGGGACAGGGGAACTATGGCTACACCTTC; j_call: TRBJ1-2; v_call: TRBV5-4; clone_size: NA; d_call: TRBD1
cdr3_aa: CASSERTGGAAFF; cdr3_nt: TGTGCCAGCAGCGAAAGGACAGGGGGCGCGGCTTTCTTT; j_call: TRBJ1-1; v_call: TRBV7-3; clone_size: NA; d_call: TRBD1
cdr3_aa: CASSLAGGAGYNEQFF; cdr3_nt: TGTGCCAGCAGCTTGGCCGGGGGGGCCGGTTACAATGAGCAGTTCTTC; j_call: TRBJ2-1; v_call: TRBV7-2; clone_size: NA; d_call: TRBD2
cdr3_aa: CASSLAGREAEKLFF; cdr3_nt: TGCGCCAGCAGCTTGGCCGGTCGGGAGGCGGAAAAACTGTTTTTT; j_call: TRBJ1-4; v_call: TRBV5-1; clone_size: NA; d_call: NA
cdr3_aa: CASSLDRTF; cdr3_nt: TGTGCCAGCAGCTTAGACAGGACGTTT; j_call: TRBJ1-6; v_call: TRBV7-9; clone_size: NA; d_call: NA
cdr3_aa: CASSLEGQGALGYTF; cdr3_nt: TGCGCCAGCAGCTTGGAGGGACAGGGGGCGCTTGGCTACACCTTC; j_call: TRBJ1-2; v_call: TRBV5-1; clone_size: NA; d_call: TRBD1
cdr3_aa: CASSIRMDTSSTYEQYF; cdr3_nt: TGTGCCAGTAGTATAAGGATGGACACCTCTTCGACCTACGAGCAGTACTTC; j_call: TRBJ2-7; v_call: TRBV19; clone_size: NA; d_call: NA
cdr3_aa: CASSSPGQGAYEQYF; cdr3_nt: TGTGCCAGCAGCTCCCCGGGACAGGGGGCCTACGAGCAGTACTTC; j_call: TRBJ2-7; v_call: TRBV5-5; clone_size: once; d_call: TRBD1
cdr3_aa: CASSQGFGGDRGNYGQYF; cdr3_nt: TGCGCCAGCAGCCAAGGCTTCGGGGGGGACAGGGGGAATTACGGGCAGTACTTC; j_call: TRBJ2-7; v_call: TRBV4-1; clone_size: NA; d_call: TRBD1
cdr3_aa: CASSGTGENGYTF; cdr3_nt: TGTGCCAGCTCCGGGACAGGGGAAAATGGCTACACCTTC; j_call: TRBJ1-2; v_call: TRBV18; clone_size: NA; d_call: TRBD1
cdr3_aa: CSVRGTAAYEQYF; cdr3_nt: TGCAGCGTTCGCGGGACAGCTGCCTACGAGCAGTACTTC; j_call: TRBJ2-7; v_call: TRBV29-1; clone_size: NA; d_call: NA
cdr3_aa: CASSQKTKAGGDYEQYF; cdr3_nt: TGTGCCAGCAGCCAGAAGACTAAGGCGGGGGGTGACTACGAGCAGTACTTC; j_call: TRBJ2-7; v_call: TRBV13; clone_size: NA; d_call: TRBD2
cdr3_aa: CASSPTDSFNYGYTF; cdr3_nt: TGTGCCAGCTCTCCTACGGACAGTTTTAACTATGGCTACACCTTC; j_call: TRBJ1-2; v_call: TRBV18; clone_size: NA; d_call: NA
cdr3_aa: CASSPVGQGAYEQYF; cdr3_nt: TGTGCCAGCTCACCAGTGGGACAGGGGGCTTACGAGCAGTACTTC; j_call: TRBJ2-7; v_call: TRBV18; clone_size: NA; d_call: TRBD1
cdr3_aa: CASSPSRDSHYEQYF; cdr3_nt: TGTGCCAGCAGCCCATCCCGGGACTCGCACTACGAGCAGTACTTC; j_call: TRBJ2-7; v_call: TRBV7-9; clone_size: NA; d_call: NA
cdr3_aa: CASSRIGTGVGAFF; cdr3_nt: TGTGCCAGCAGCAGAATCGGGACAGGGGTCGGGGCTTTCTTT; j_call: TRBJ1-1; v_call: TRBV5-4; clone_size: NA; d_call: TRBD1
cdr3_aa: CASSLNQGVNQPQHF; cdr3_nt: TGTGCCAGCAGCTTAAACCAAGGAGTAAACCAGCCCCAGCATTTT; j_call: TRBJ1-5; v_call: TRBV7-6; clone_size: NA; d_call: NA
cdr3_aa: CASRGVTAGRIEAFF; cdr3_nt: TGTGCCAGCAGGGGCGTGACGGCGGGCCGCATTGAAGCTTTCTTT; j_call: TRBJ1-1; v_call: TRBV6-4; clone_size: NA; d_call: NA
cdr3_aa: CATRETGDTGELFF; cdr3_nt: TGTGCCACCAGGGAGACAGGGGACACCGGGGAGCTGTTTTTT; j_call: TRBJ2-2; v_call: TRBV24-1; clone_size: NA; d_call: TRBD1
cdr3_aa: CASSLVQAHTEAFF; cdr3_nt: TGTGCCAGCAGCTTGGTTCAAGCTCACACTGAAGCTTTCTTT; j_call: TRBJ1-1; v_call: TRBV5-5; clone_size: NA; d_call: NA
cdr3_aa: CASSQQTAYYGYTF; cdr3_nt: TGTGCCAGCAGCCAGCAGACAGCTTACTATGGCTACACCTTC; j_call: TRBJ1-2; v_call: TRBV4-2; clone_size: NA; d_call: NA
cdr3_aa: CASSPPGGNTIYF; cdr3_nt: TGTGCCAGCAGCCCCCCCGGCGGGAACACCATATATTTT; j_call: TRBJ1-3; v_call: TRBV9; clone_size: few; d_call: NA
cdr3_aa: CSTGQGRRGNTEAFF; cdr3_nt: TGCAGCACCGGACAGGGCAGAAGAGGAAACACTGAAGCTTTCTTT; j_call: TRBJ1-1; v_call: TRBV29-1; clone_size: once; d_call: TRBD1
cdr3_aa: CASSQRQGASGYTF; cdr3_nt: TGTGCCAGCAGCCAACGACAGGGGGCGAGTGGCTACACCTTC; j_call: TRBJ1-2; v_call: TRBV3-1/TRBV3-2; clone_size: NA; d_call: TRBD1
cdr3_aa: CASSLGLAPDNEQFF; cdr3_nt: TGTGCCAGCAGCCTGGGACTAGCCCCGGACAATGAGCAGTTCTTC; j_call: TRBJ2-1; v_call: TRBV9; clone_size: NA; d_call: TRBD2
cdr3_aa: CASSLRTSGDYNEQFF; cdr3_nt: TGTGCCAGCTCACTGAGGACTAGCGGGGATTACAATGAGCAGTTCTTC; j_call: TRBJ2-1; v_call: TRBV18; clone_size: few; d_call: TRBD2
cdr3_aa: CASSQTQRMSSYNSPLHF; cdr3_nt: TGTGCCAGCAGCCAAACCCAACGAATGAGCTCCTATAATTCACCCCTCCACTTT; j_call: TRBJ1-6; v_call: TRBV3-1/TRBV3-2; clone_size: NA; d_call: NA
cdr3_aa: CASSKTGQVPEQYF; cdr3_nt: TGTGCCAGCAGTAAGACGGGACAGGTCCCCGAGCAGTACTTC; j_call: TRBJ2-7; v_call: TRBV6-5; clone_size: few; d_call: TRBD1
cdr3_aa: CASSWSRYSNQPQHF; cdr3_nt: TGTGCCAGCAGCTGGAGTCGGTATAGCAATCAGCCCCAGCATTTT; j_call: TRBJ1-5; v_call: TRBV3-1/TRBV3-2; clone_size: NA; d_call: NA
cdr3_aa: CAISESTGGTEAFF; cdr3_nt: TGTGCCATCAGTGAGTCAACAGGGGGGACTGAAGCTTTCTTT; j_call: TRBJ1-1; v_call: TRBV10-3; clone_size: once; d_call: TRBD1
cdr3_aa: CASTQGGARGLNQPQHF; cdr3_nt: TGTGCCAGCACCCAAGGGGGGGCCAGGGGGCTTAATCAGCCCCAGCATTTT; j_call: TRBJ1-5; v_call: TRBV2; clone_size: NA; d_call: TRBD1
cdr3_aa: CASSHPTSGIYNEQFF; cdr3_nt: TGTGCCAGCAGTCATCCCACTAGCGGAATCTACAATGAGCAGTTCTTC; j_call: TRBJ2-1; v_call: TRBV7-9; clone_size: few; d_call: TRBD2